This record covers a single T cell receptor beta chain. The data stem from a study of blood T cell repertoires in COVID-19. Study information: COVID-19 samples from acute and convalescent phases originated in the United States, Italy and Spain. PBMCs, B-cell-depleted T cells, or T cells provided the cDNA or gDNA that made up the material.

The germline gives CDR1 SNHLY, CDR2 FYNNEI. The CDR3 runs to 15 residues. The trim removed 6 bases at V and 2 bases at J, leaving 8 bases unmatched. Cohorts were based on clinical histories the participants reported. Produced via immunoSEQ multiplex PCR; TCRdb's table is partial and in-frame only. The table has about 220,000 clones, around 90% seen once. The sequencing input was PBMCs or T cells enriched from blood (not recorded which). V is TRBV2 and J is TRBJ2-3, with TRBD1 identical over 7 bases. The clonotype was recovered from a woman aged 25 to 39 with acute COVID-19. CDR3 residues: CASRAGQAFTDTQYF. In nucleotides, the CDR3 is TGTGCCAGCAGGGCCGGACAGGCCTTCACAGATACGCAGTATTTT.